These T cell receptor beta chains were read from a single sample in a study of T-cell reconstitution after alpha-beta-depleted transplantation in children. TCRdb reanalysed the PCR reads using MiXCR and keeps one entry per CDR3 protein. The sample records a few hundred thousand distinct CDR3 sequences, about an eighth being singletons. The starting material was PBMCs, obtained from the stem cell graft. These TCRs come from a human donor who donated a stem cell graft to a child with Fanconi anemia. The CDR3 runs from the conserved cysteine through the conserved F or W.

TRBJ2-3,TRBV5-4,CASRPGLRSSTDTQYF
TRBJ1-1,TRBV7-9,CASLSGQPMNTEAFF
TRBJ2-2,TRBV20-1,CSAREHATGELFF
TRBJ2-1,TRBV20-1,CSARPLPGSEQFF
TRBJ1-2,TRBV6-1,CASSEGGPANYGYTF
TRBJ2-1,TRBV29-1,CSGTGVGEQFF
TRBJ2-4,TRBV3-1,CASSQGGAWSIQYF
TRBJ1-1,TRBV7-8,CASSFRERGDAFF
TRBJ2-5,TRBV12-3/TRBV12-4,CASSSRPVETQYF
TRBJ2-3,TRBV5-1,CASSSWSSTDTQYF
TRBJ2-3,TRBV12-3/TRBV12-4,CASSFTGREDTQYF
TRBJ1-1,TRBV11-2,CASSVGRKNTEAFF
TRBJ2-7,TRBV12-3/TRBV12-4,CASSSYGTGIYEQYF
TRBJ2-1,TRBV4-2,CASSQEVWTGRINEQFF
TRBJ1-4,TRBV30,CAWKWEGLTNEKLFF
TRBJ1-2,TRBV12-3/TRBV12-4,CASTQKAGRNYGYTF
TRBJ2-1,TRBV10-3,CATAREGISNEQFF
TRBJ2-1,TRBV4-3,CASSQDPFNEQFF
TRBJ1-2,TRBV5-6,CASSFQTNYGYTF
TRBJ1-5,TRBV20-1,CSASQGSTYQPQHF
TRBJ2-1,TRBV5-1,CASSLASGGAAYEQFF
TRBJ1-6,TRBV4-3,CASSQQQEYSPLHF
TRBJ1-4,TRBV11-2,CASSLETGGDEKLFF
TRBJ2-7,TRBV7-8,CASSLGAGVSGEQYF
TRBJ2-2,TRBV30,CAWSKRGHNTGELFF
TRBJ2-1,TRBV6-2/TRBV6-3,CASSYDGEFYNEQFF
TRBJ2-7,TRBV27,CASNKRGQGTEQYF
TRBJ2-5,TRBV11-2,CASSPHSRRTAQETQYF
TRBJ2-7,TRBV12-3/TRBV12-4,CASSTGTGSEQYF
TRBJ2-5,TRBV28,CASSEPGGPQETQYF
TRBJ2-7,TRBV5-6,CASTRGGVYEQYF
TRBJ2-1,TRBV5-1,CASSLSSGGAAEQFF
TRBJ2-7,TRBV5-1,CASSPEAGVYYEQYF
TRBJ2-1,TRBV5-1,CASSRDSQNPHEQFF
TRBJ2-3,TRBV6-5,CASSYSEGTDTQYF
TRBJ1-1,TRBV6-5,CASSIPGTEAFF
TRBJ1-2,TRBV3-1,CASSQNRDGYTF
TRBJ1-4,TRBV4-3,CASSLRGVSKLFF
TRBJ2-3,TRBV5-1,CASSGGQGGTDTQYF
TRBJ1-5,TRBV30,CAWSTGTENQPQHF
TRBJ2-3,TRBV7-2,CASSLDSASTQYF
TRBJ2-1,TRBV9,CASSVDHGGGLINEQFF
TRBJ2-7,TRBV29-1,CSVADRATYEQYF
TRBJ2-2,TRBV7-8,CASRNRDRVGTGELFF
TRBJ2-1,TRBV5-1,CASGLGSEQFF
TRBJ2-3,TRBV29-1,CSVPYEDTQYF
TRBJ2-2,TRBV2,CASQGLSTGELFF